The 22 T cell receptor beta chains listed next were all sequenced from one sample in a study of cytomegalovirus exposure and HLA in healthy donors. PCR involved 60 Vbeta and 13 Jbeta primers. Using immunoSEQ multiplex PCR, the repertoire was profiled, and TCRdb retains in-frame clones only, with some absent. This table has about 190,000 clones, about 86% appearing once. The sequenced sample was PBMCs. These receptor sequences come from a man aged 40-50 years in good health and CMV-seropositive.

This clone has only one observation. The chain employs TRBV6-1 and TRBJ2-2; 8 nucleotides align to TRBD2. The CDR3 covers 16 residues. J gave up 6 bases and V 4 bases, and 10 bases lay outside the gene matches. The germline V gene encodes CDR1 MNHNS and CDR2 SASEGT. CDR3 residues: CASSGPPGLVPGELFF. In DNA form, the CDR3 reads TGTGCCAGCAGTGGACCTCCGGGACTAGTCCCCGGGGAGCTGTTTTTT.

The V and J genes are TRBV2 and TRBJ2-7; no clear D. Germline V CDR1 and CDR2: SNHLY, FYNNEI. The CDR3 covers 12 residues. Trimming removed 2 bases at V and 4 bases at J, with 6 bases between. The CDR3 sequence is CASSESEYEQYF. As DNA, the CDR3 is TGTGCCAGCAGTGAAAGTGAGTACGAGCAGTACTTC.

The rearrangement joins TRBV7-2 to TRBJ2-3; the match to TRBD2 covers 10 bases. Germline V gene sequence: CDR1 SGHTA, CDR2 FQGNSA. The CDR3 has 15 residues. V trimming: 5 bases; J trimming: 2 bases; junction bases outside the gene matches: 4. The CDR3 coding sequence is TGTGCCAGCAGCCCGAGCGGGAGGGCCACAGATACGCAGTATTTT. Protein product: CASSPSGRATDTQYF.

The chain has TRBV30 and TRBJ2-1; possibly TRBD2 for D (5 bases). The CDR3 is made up of 14 amino acids. The germline V and J ends were trimmed by 0 bases and 2 bases, with 8 bases remaining between them. Looked up from germline, CDR1 is GTSNPN and CDR2 is SVGIG (reference sequence). This chain's CDR3 is CAWSVTGTYNEQFF. The CDR3 bases are TGTGCCTGGAGTGTAACGGGAACCTACAATGAGCAGTTCTTC. Complete variable domain (other parts from reference TRBV30 and TRBJ2-1): SQTIHQWPATLVQPVGSPLSLECTVEGTSNPNLYWYRQAAGRGLQLLFYSVGIGQISSEVPQNLSASRPQDRQFILSSKKLLLSDSGFYLCAWSVTGTYNEQFFGPGTRLTVL.

This chain joins TRBV18 and TRBJ2-1, with TRBD2 matching over 13 bases. The V and J ends lost 3 bases and 9 bases, in that order; junction bases with no gene match: 5. The CDR3 consists of 15 residues. Germline loops: CDR1 KGHSH, CDR2 LQKENI. CDR3 sequence reads: CASSPTSGRVPEQFF. In DNA form, the CDR3 reads TGTGCCAGCTCACCCACTAGCGGGAGGGTCCCTGAGCAGTTCTTC.

V usage is TRBV15 and J usage is TRBJ2-6; D gene unclear. This CDR3 region has 17 residues. Between the trimmed V and J ends, which lost 0 bases and 4 bases, there was a span of 13 bases. The V gene's germline CDR1 is LNHNV and CDR2 YYDKDF (reference sequence). The CDR3 sequence is CATSRDPITTGANVLTF. The CDR3 DNA sequence: TGTGCCACCAGCAGAGATCCCATAACAACAGGGGCCAACGTCCTGACTTTC.

The chain links TRBV21-1 to TRBJ2-5; whether TRBD2, the table's D call, matches the DNA was not checked. TRBV21-1 is designated a pseudogene. The CDR3 consists of 18 residues. CDR3 coding DNA: TGTGCCAGCAGCAAATGTGGACGGACTAGCGGGAAACAAGAGACCCAGTACTTC. It encodes CASSKCGRTSGKQETQYF.

The chain joins TRBV25-1 to TRBJ1-1; D remains unclear. There are 16 residues in the CDR3. CDR1 and CDR2 from the germline V gene are MGHDK and SYGVNS. The ends were cut back, 5 bases at V and 2 bases at J, with 18 bases in the middle. Written as DNA, the CDR3 is TGTGCCAGCAGTCCCCGAAACGAGGGTCTAAACACTGAAGCTTTCTTT. This translates into CASSPRNEGLNTEAFF.

V is TRBV9 and J is TRBJ1-2, with D possibly being TRBD1 (6 bases). The V end lost 0 bases, the J end lost 3 bases, and 9 bases lay between the germline ends. The CDR3 loop spans 14 amino acids. CDR1 is SGDLS, CDR2 YYNGEE, per germline. The CDR3 coding sequence is TGTGCCAGCAGCGTAGTAGGGGGAGACTATGGCTACACCTTC. The encoded protein is CASSVVGGDYGYTF.

The J gene is TRBJ1-2, the V gene TRBV10-3; no reliable D call. V gave up 3 bases and J gave up 7 bases, with 15 bases separating them. CDR1 is ENHRY, CDR2 SYGVKD, per germline. The CDR3 consists of 14 residues. CDR3 nucleotides: TGTGCCATCAGTGACGACCGAATCCTAGTTGGCTACACCTTC. Translating gives CAISDDRILVGYTF.

CDR3 amino acids: CASSQATGKQFF. The DNA for the CDR3 is TGCGCCAGCAGTCAAGCGACGGGGAAACAGTTCTTC. V and J are TRBV23-1 and TRBJ2-1; TRBD2 is a possible D gene (5 bases). TRBV23-1 falls under the ORF class, with uncertain function. The CDR3 extends over 12 amino acids. The germline V and J ends were trimmed by 2 bases and 13 bases, with 12 bases remaining between them.

This chain connects TRBV27 to TRBJ2-1; tentative D call: TRBD1 (6 bases). The germline V gene encodes CDR1 MNHEY and CDR2 SMNVEV (reference sequence). V was shortened by 0 bases and J by 9 bases, with 18 bases between the two germline ends. This CDR3 is 16 amino acids long. The DNA for the CDR3 is TGTGCCAGCAGTTTATCGGCAGGGGAGATTTTGGGTGAGCAGTTCTTC. Translating gives CASSLSAGEILGEQFF.

In this sample, this clone turned up a few times. The chain employs TRBV28 and TRBJ1-2; perhaps TRBD1 as D (6 bases). V was shortened by 4 bases and J by 0 bases, with 18 bases between the two germline ends. The CDR3 totals 17 residues. Looked up from germline, CDR1 is MDHEN and CDR2 is SYDVKM. The CDR3 region is CASSSSLNRAANYGYTF. CDR3 bases: TGTGCCAGCAGTTCCTCCTTAAACAGGGCGGCTAACTATGGCTACACCTTC.

The J gene is TRBJ2-1, the V gene TRBV7-6, with 12 bases fitting TRBD2. The CDR3 is made up of 16 amino acids. J gave up 9 bases and V 5 bases, and 11 bases lay outside the gene matches. CDR1 and CDR2 from the germline V gene are SGHVS and FNYEAQ. The CDR3 bases are TGTGCCAGCAGCCGACTAGCGGGAGTAGATGGCGGTGAGCAGTTCTTC. Protein: CASSRLAGVDGGEQFF.

The chain is built from TRBV10-3 and TRBJ2-1, with TRBD2 as a possible D gene (5 bases). The V gene's germline CDR1 is ENHRY and CDR2 SYGVKD. CDR3 size: 14 residues. Trimming shortened V by 5 bases and J by 2 bases, and 10 bases separated the two germline ends. The CDR3 reads CAISRDEPYNEQFF. CDR3 bases: TGTGCCATCAGTCGGGATGAACCCTACAATGAGCAGTTCTTC.

The chain uses TRBV19 and TRBJ2-2; the D gene is possibly TRBD2 (5 bases). CDR1 is LNHDA, CDR2 SQIVND, per germline (reference sequence). CDR3 size: 15 residues. Deletions cut 7 bases from V and 3 bases from J, with 15 bases between. The CDR3 spells CASMVSGGYTGELFF. The CDR3 nucleotides are TGTGCCAGTATGGTCAGCGGAGGATACACCGGGGAGCTGTTTTTT. Together with reference TRBV19 and TRBJ2-2, the CDR3 gives the full variable domain: DGGITQSPKYLFRKEGQNVTLSCEQNLNHDAMYWYRQDPGQGLRLIYYSQIVNDFQKGDIAEGYSVSREKKESFPLTVTSAQKNPTAFYLCASMVSGGYTGELFFGEGSRLTVL.

In its sample, this clone was seen many times. The chain has TRBV28 and TRBJ1-2; tentative D call: TRBD1 (5 bases). This CDR3 has 13 amino acids. Germline lookup yields CDR1 MDHEN and CDR2 SYDVKM. Between the trimmed V and J ends, which lost 6 bases and 6 bases, there was a span of 14 bases. The CDR3: CASSLIVTDGYTF. CDR3 sequence (DNA): TGTGCCAGCAGCTTAATAGTGACAGATGGCTACACCTTC.

The chain combines TRBV13 with TRBJ1-1; the D gene is possibly TRBD1 (5 bases). Trimming left V 5 bases short and J 0 bases short, with 22 bases between. The germline V gene has CDR1 PRHDT and CDR2 FYEKMQ (reference sequence). This CDR3 contains 18 residues. CDR3 sequence: CASSRITGTPAMNTEAFF. CDR3 bases: TGTGCCAGCAGCCGAATCACGGGGACTCCGGCGATGAACACTGAAGCTTTCTTT.

CDR3 in DNA: TGCGCCAGCAGCTTGGTTACAGGGGGAGCAGGTGAAAAACTGTTTTTT. It codes for CASSLVTGGAGEKLFF. The chain joins TRBV5-1 to TRBJ1-4; 8 nucleotides match TRBD1. Germline loops: CDR1 SGHRS, CDR2 YFSETQ. The CDR3 consists of 16 residues. The J segment lost 7 bases and the V segment lost 0 bases, leaving 8 bases of the junction unmatched.

The chain employs TRBV28 and TRBJ2-2, with 8 bases lining up with TRBD1. Trimming cost V 9 bases and J 3 bases; bases outside gene matches: 3. The CDR3 length is 13 residues. Germline V CDR1 and CDR2: MDHEN, SYDVKM. The CDR3 is CASYRGDTGELFF. The CDR3 nucleotides read TGTGCCAGTTACAGGGGGGACACCGGGGAGCTGTTTTTT.

The J gene is TRBJ2-3, the V gene TRBV6-5, with a possible D match to TRBD2 (7 bases). CDR1 is MNHEY, CDR2 SVGAGI, per germline. Trimming took off 2 bases at V and 8 bases at J, with 17 bases between the two ends. The CDR3 sequence is 15 residues long. The CDR3: CASSYGNREGGTQYF. For the CDR3, the DNA is TGTGCCAGCAGTTACGGGAACAGGGAGGGGGGTACGCAGTATTTT.

On this clone: Other nucleotide sequences from this sample produce the same CDR3. This rearrangement joins TRBV18 to TRBJ2-7, with D uncertain. The V end lost 5 bases, the J end lost 2 bases, and 10 bases lay between the germline ends. The germline V gene has CDR1 KGHSH and CDR2 LQKENI. The CDR3 runs to 13 residues. Here the CDR3 reads CASSSGVAYEQYF. DNA for the CDR3: TGTGCCAGCTCATCAGGCGTAGCCTACGAGCAGTACTTC.